This TCR beta chain was obtained from a study of blood T cell repertoires in COVID-19. TCRdb keeps only in-frame clones here, not all; method: immunoSEQ multiplex PCR. The table records 55,000 to 85,000 clones, approximately 80% of them present only once. This receptor was identified in a woman in her 70s with acute or convalescent COVID-19. Sequenced: peripheral blood.

In DNA form, the CDR3 reads TGTGCCAGCAGCAAGCGGGGTGGTGGTGAGAACACTGAAGCTTTCTTT. This encodes CASSKRGGGENTEAFF. V gene TRBV7-2 combines with J gene TRBJ1-1; D remains unclear. Germline V gene data show CDR1 as SGHTA and CDR2 as FQGNSA. V lost 5 bases and J 1 base, leaving 17 bases between the germline ends. The CDR3 is 16 residues long.